This T cell receptor (beta chain) was obtained from a study of shared T cell receptors in the human thymus. V trimming: 0 bases; J trimming: 4 bases; junction bases outside the gene matches: 18. The CDR3 has 19 amino acids. Germline lookup yields CDR1 LGHNA and CDR2 YNFKEQ. This table comes from immunoSEQ multiplex PCR, and its TCRdb copy is limited to in-frame clones, with some not included. The sample comprises 640,000 or so clones, about 89% of which are singletons, and approximately 0.0097% rests with the top ten. The same data also went into a second study, on human thymus T cells. That paper adds: Resections removed during corrective heart surgery provided the thymus tissue used. Thymic repertoires overlap heavily among unrelated individuals, related research has reported.

The sequencing sample was made of thymocytes. The receptor comes from a boy in the first two years of life with a congenital heart defect. This chain links TRBV4-2 with TRBJ2-7, with TRBD1 matching over 7 bases. The CDR3 region is CASSQEAGVREGARYEQYF. DNA for the CDR3: TGTGCCAGCAGCCAAGAAGCCGGCGTCCGCGAGGGGGCAAGATACGAGCAGTACTTC.